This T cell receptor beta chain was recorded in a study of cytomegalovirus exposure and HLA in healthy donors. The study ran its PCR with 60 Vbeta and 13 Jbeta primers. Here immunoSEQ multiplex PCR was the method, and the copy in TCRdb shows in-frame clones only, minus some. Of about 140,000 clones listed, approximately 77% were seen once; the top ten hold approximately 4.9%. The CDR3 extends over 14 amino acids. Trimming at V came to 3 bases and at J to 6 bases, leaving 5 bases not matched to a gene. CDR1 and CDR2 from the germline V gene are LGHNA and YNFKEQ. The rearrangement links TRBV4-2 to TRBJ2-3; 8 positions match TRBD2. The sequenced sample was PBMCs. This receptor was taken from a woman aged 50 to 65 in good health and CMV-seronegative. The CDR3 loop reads CASSQDGLADTQYF. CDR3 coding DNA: TGTGCCAGCAGCCAGGACGGACTAGCTGATACGCAGTATTTT.